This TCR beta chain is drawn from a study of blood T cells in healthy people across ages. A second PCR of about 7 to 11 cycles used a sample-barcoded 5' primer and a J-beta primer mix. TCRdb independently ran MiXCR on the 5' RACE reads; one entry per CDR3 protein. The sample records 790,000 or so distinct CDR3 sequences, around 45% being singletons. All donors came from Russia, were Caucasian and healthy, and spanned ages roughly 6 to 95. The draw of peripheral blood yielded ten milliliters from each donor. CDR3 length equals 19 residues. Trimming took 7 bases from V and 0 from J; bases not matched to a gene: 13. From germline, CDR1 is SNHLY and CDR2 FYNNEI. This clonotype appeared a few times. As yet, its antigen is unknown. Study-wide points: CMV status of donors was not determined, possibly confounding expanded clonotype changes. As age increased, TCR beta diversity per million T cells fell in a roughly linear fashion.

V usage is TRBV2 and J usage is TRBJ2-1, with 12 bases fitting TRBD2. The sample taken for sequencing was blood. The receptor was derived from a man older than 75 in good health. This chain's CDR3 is CASNLQETSGRGSYNEQFF. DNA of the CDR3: TGTGCCAGCAACCTACAGGAGACTAGCGGGAGAGGCTCCTACAATGAGCAGTTCTTC.